This T cell receptor (beta chain) originates from a study of Graves' ophthalmopathy and Graves' hyperthyroidism (dated by TCRdb to 2017 to 2018). Describing the broader study: Hyperthyroidism was defined as stable when no progression to ophthalmopathy occurred within 18 months of follow-up. To tell Graves' ophthalmopathy apart from Graves' hyperthyroidism, and to predict which patients would progress to ophthalmopathy, the study relied on TCR beta repertoire signatures. In total, some 140 blood samples were TCR-sequenced: some 40 ophthalmopathy, roughly 77 hyperthyroidism and some 17 hyperthyroidism-to-ophthalmopathy patients. To explore V-J signatures distinguishing ophthalmopathy from hyperthyroidism, a discovery set of 100 patients (about 44 ophthalmopathy, roughly 60 stable hyperthyroidism) was enrolled. The independent validation cohort included approximately 19 hyperthyroidism patients plus 17 patients who later progressed from hyperthyroidism to ophthalmopathy. In more than five hyperthyroidism patients, the T-cell repertoires found in thyroid tissue were compared with those found in blood. After sampling, hyperthyroidism patients received methimazole starting at 30 mg daily, and ophthalmopathy patients received high-dose intravenous methylprednisolone.

The hyperthyroidism patients were 18 to 65 years old and newly diagnosed, with a disease duration of less than 2 months. Anyone with other autoimmune diseases, uncontrolled infections, pregnancy or lactation was excluded from the study. Clinical symptoms, serum thyroxine, TRAb, thyroid ultrasound and orbital computed tomography were used for diagnosis. Trizol reagent was used to extract the total RNA, and its quality was then checked on an Agilent 2100 Bioanalyzer. For repertoire sequencing, TCR beta CDR3 regions were amplified from RNA transcripts. A first-round RT-PCR used HTBI primers with the Qiagen OneStep RT-PCR kit, followed by a second-round multiplex PCR, size selection and purification. The libraries underwent paired-end sequencing with 100 bp reads on an Illumina HiSeq2000. On the authors' methods: SOAPnuke was used to process the reads, removing any read that contained adapters or uncalled bases, had a mean Phred below 15, or lacked an exact match to the constant primer or identifier. COPE v1.2.5 was used to merge the high-quality paired reads. Clonotypes were defined as unique nucleotide sequences and were aligned to IMGT TRB V, D and J references using MiTCR v1.1. The analysis was limited to V-J combinations with a frequency above 0.0001, which together covered about 99% of the repertoires. For each V-J combination, a TCR clonal expansion and chaos score was defined as F50 clonal expansion divided by the chaos observed in the TCRdist matrix. Welch's t-statistics and random forest were used to narrow the features down to around 13 V-J combinations, which were then fed into a naive Bayes classifier. Thyroid-blood repertoire similarity was quantified with the Morisita-Horn index. TCRdb's own reprocessing of the public reads used fastp at Q25 and MiXCR and kept productive beta chains. Each record represents a unique CDR3 protein, reported with the most common genes and DNA among its rows. The V and J calls were not made by the authors but by TCRdb's processing. The sample table shows approximately 1.2 million distinct CDR3 sequences, and about two fifths are seen once. Jointly, the top ten make up approximately 10% of the sample.

This clonotype occurred a few times. The antigen this receptor binds is unknown. No base quality values were provided; no much bigger clone lies one nucleotide off. CDR1 and CDR2, per the germline V gene (reference sequence), are DFQATT and SNEGSKA. V sheds 0 bases and J sheds 5 bases, leaving 13 bases between their ends. The CDR3 measures 14 amino acids from cysteine to phenylalanine. Left in the record is the CDR3 DNA by itself, 42 bases read in frame from the first base. What the research found in general, with its limitations: In cross-validation, the 13-signature model distinguished ophthalmopathy from stable hyperthyroidism with 85% to 90% sensitivity and about 81% specificity, and in the test set the corresponding values were approximately 80% and 68%. In validation, the model predicted ophthalmopathy progression with more than 55% sensitivity and less than 80% specificity; roughly 12 predicted patients were CT-confirmed with GO in a median of approximately six months. Most expanded thyroid clonotypes with a frequency above 0.001 also appeared in blood, which suggests that blood repertoires may reflect the immune response in the thyroid. Sample size was not predetermined statistically, and investigators were not blinded to group allocation.

Sample: peripheral blood or thyroid tissue (not recorded which). This receptor was identified in an adult man with Graves' hyperthyroidism. In this chain, TRBV20-1 is recombined with TRBJ2-5, with the D gene possibly TRBD1 or TRBD2, each one fitting 5 bases. The CDR3 reads as follows: CSARDTLAGETQYF. The sequenced DNA: TGCAGTGCTAGAGATACCCTAGCAGGGGAGACCCAGTACTTC.